This passage covers 9 T cell receptor beta chains from one sample sequenced in a study of T cell clonality in common variable immunodeficiency. Only in-frame clones appear in the TCRdb table, and some are missing; sequencing was by immunoSEQ multiplex PCR. The sample is made up of 57,000 or so clones, none counted only once. Sequenced input: peripheral blood mononuclear cells. The receptors were gathered from a person aged 18 to 75 in good health.

This clone was picked up many times. Read data end 3 residues before the CDR3 end; the end is taken from the germline J gene. The gene calls are TRBV11-3 and TRBJ2-2, with 8 bases lining up with TRBD1. V trimming: 4 bases; J trimming: 8 bases; junction bases outside the gene matches: 6. This CDR3 region has 14 residues. Germline V gene lookup returns CDR1 SGHNT and CDR2 YENEEA. CDR3 DNA (partial): TGTGCCAGCAGCTCGCAGGGGGCGAGAGGGGAG. Its translation is CASSSQGARGE. The CDR3 in its entirety is CASSSQGARGELFF.

This clone was recorded many times. Read data end 3 residues before the CDR3 end; the end is taken from the germline J gene. This rearrangement joins TRBV30 to TRBJ2-1, with TRBD2 as a possible D gene (6 bases). The V end lost 2 bases, the J end lost 8 bases, and 19 bases lay between the germline ends. Germline CDR1 and CDR2: GTSNPN and SVGIG (reference sequence). This CDR3 is 15 amino acids long. The sequenced part of the CDR3 DNA is TGTGCCTGGAGTCCCCCCAGGACTAAGATCTATGAG. Translating gives CAWSPPRTKIYE. The full CDR3 protein is CAWSPPRTKIYEQFF.

This clone was recorded at least ten times. The CDR3 bases that were read are TGTGCCAGTAGTATCGCAGCGCCTAGCTCCTACAATGAG. Protein: CASSIAAPSSYNE. The whole CDR3 reads CASSIAAPSSYNEQFF. The V call is TRBV19, the J call TRBJ2-1; D gene unclear. The CDR3 end is not reached by the read, which stops 3 residues before it; the germline J gene fills it in. The V end lost 3 bases, the J end lost 0 bases, and 12 bases lay between the germline ends. Germline-derived CDR1 and CDR2 are LNHDA and SQIVND (reference sequence). The CDR3 loop spans 16 amino acids.

In this sample, this clone turned up many times. The read gets to within 3 residues of the CDR3 end, and the germline J gene fills in the rest. The rearrangement uses TRBV19 and TRBJ2-3; 10 bases agree with TRBD2. The V and J ends lost 5 bases and 2 bases, in that order; junction bases with no gene match: 10. This CDR3 comprises 17 residues. Germline CDR1 LNHDA, CDR2 SQIVND (reference sequence). The CDR3 is CASSPLSGRATTDTQYF. The sequenced part of the CDR3 DNA is TGTGCCAGTAGTCCACTAAGCGGGAGGGCAACCACAGATACG.

This clone occurred many times. The missing CDR3 end, 3 residues past where the read stops, is filled in from the germline J gene. V and J are TRBV5-1 and TRBJ2-3, with 9 bases aligning to TRBD2. Per germline, CDR1 SGHRS and CDR2 YFSETQ. With 4 bases clipped from V and 4 bases from J, the junction kept 4 bases outside the gene matches. The CDR3 runs to 14 residues. CDR3 bases read: TGCGCCAGCAGCATAGCGGGAGCAGCAGATACG. Translated: CASSIAGAADT. The whole CDR3 sequence is CASSIAGAADTQYF.

In its sample, this clone was seen many times. The CDR3 is cut off 3 residues early in the read; its end comes from the germline J gene. The chain couples TRBV30 to TRBJ1-5; TRBD1 is a possible D gene (6 bases). Germline-derived CDR1 and CDR2 are GTSNPN and SVGIG (reference sequence). Trimming took 2 bases from V and 2 from J, leaving 7 bases between them. The CDR3 is made up of 13 amino acids. The sequenced part of the CDR3 DNA is TGTGCCTGGAGTCGACAGGGCAATCAGCCC. Translation gives CAWSRQGNQP. In full, the CDR3 is CAWSRQGNQPQHF.

The table lists this clone with many counts. From the germline J gene comes the end of the CDR3, since the read stops 3 residues before it. The chain employs TRBV11-3 and TRBJ2-7, with 8 bases lining up with TRBD1. The CDR3 has 13 amino acids. CDR1 and CDR2 (germline): SGHNT, YENEEA. The J segment lost 3 bases and the V segment lost 3 bases, leaving 1 base of the junction unmatched. The part of the CDR3 DNA that was read is TGTGCCAGCAGCTTCGGACAGGGCTACGAG. This codes for CASSFGQGYE. The full CDR3 protein is CASSFGQGYEQYF.

This clone was recorded many times. CDR3 sequence reads: CASSPQGSNQPQHF. The CDR3 DNA, read in part, is TGTGCCAGCTCACCACAGGGTAGCAATCAGCCC. The chain has TRBV18 and TRBJ1-5; D is undetermined. The DNA ends 3 residues before the CDR3 does, and the rest of the CDR3 is filled in from the germline J gene. The germline gives CDR1 KGHSH, CDR2 LQKENI. CDR3 size: 14 residues. Trimming stripped 1 base from V and 0 bases from J, with 4 bases between.

This clone was found many times. The read halts 3 residues ahead of the CDR3 end, with the missing end drawn from the germline J gene. The chain combines TRBV30 with TRBJ2-1; TRBD2 aligns across 16 bases. V lost 1 base, J lost 0 bases, and 6 bases stayed unmatched. This CDR3 is 19 amino acids long. The germline CDR1 and CDR2 sequences are GTSNPN and SVGIG (reference sequence). CDR3 region: CAWSGGTSGRDFSYNEQFF. CDR3 DNA, as far as it was read: TGTGCCTGGAGTGGAGGGACTAGCGGGAGGGATTTCTCCTACAATGAG. The entire variable domain, with the rest obtained from reference TRBV30 and TRBJ2-1, is as follows: SQTIHQWPATLVQPVGSPLSLECTVEGTSNPNLYWYRQAAGRGLQLLFYSVGIGQISSEVPQNLSASRPQDRQFILSSKKLLLSDSGFYLCAWSGGTSGRDFSYNEQFFGPGTRLTVL.